Listed below are T cell receptor beta chains from one sample, sequenced in a study of T cell responses to AZD1222 COVID-19 vaccine. Only in-frame clones appear in the TCRdb table, and some are missing; sequencing was by immunoSEQ multiplex PCR. The data hold roughly 170,000 clones, with 91% observed a single time. The material was peripheral blood, obtained on day 0 of AZD1222 vaccination. The receptors stem from an adult in good health. The CDR3 runs from the conserved cysteine through the conserved F or W. The order of the fields is D gene, J gene, V gene, CDR3 length, clone size, CDR3 DNA, CDR3 protein. The D gene is left open where the match is weak. The size field is filled for only some rows; it gives once, few, many or a size class.

D: .; J: TRBJ1-6; V: TRBV30; length: 12; size: .; DNA: TGTGCCTGGAGTAGAGGAGGATCACCCCTCCACTTT; CDR3: CAWSRGGSPLHF
D: .; J: TRBJ1-1; V: TRBV19; length: 11; size: once; DNA: TGTGCCACCACCTTAGGGGGGGAAGCTTTCTTT; CDR3: CATTLGGEAFF
D: .; J: TRBJ1-2; V: TRBV6-2/TRBV6-3; length: 14; size: .; DNA: TGTGCCAGCAGTTACTCCCCAGGCGTCTATGGCTACACCTTC; CDR3: CASSYSPGVYGYTF
D: .; J: TRBJ1-2; V: TRBV27; length: 13; size: .; DNA: TGTGCCAGCAGTTCAAGGCGGGGCGATGGCTACACCTTC; CDR3: CASSSRRGDGYTF
D: TRBD2; J: TRBJ2-2; V: TRBV10-1; length: 20; size: .; DNA: TGCGCCAGCAGCAACCCTCGACTAGCGGATTTAAGCCGTAGTAACGGGGAGCTGTTTTTT; CDR3: CASSNPRLADLSRSNGELFF
D: .; J: TRBJ1-5; V: TRBV7-8; length: 14; size: .; DNA: TGTGCCAGCAGCAACTCAGGTCCTGACCAGCCCCAGCATTTT; CDR3: CASSNSGPDQPQHF
D: .; J: TRBJ2-7; V: TRBV29-1; length: 12; size: .; DNA: TGCAGCGTTGGGCCAGACTCCTACGAGCAGTACTTC; CDR3: CSVGPDSYEQYF
D: .; J: TRBJ2-5; V: TRBV7-6; length: 19; size: .; DNA: TGTGCCAGCAGCTTAGCCCGAAAAACAAGACAGGAATTCCAAGAGACCCAGTACTTC; CDR3: CASSLARKTRQEFQETQYF
D: .; J: TRBJ2-3; V: TRBV9; length: 16; size: .; DNA: TGTGCCAGCAGCGTAGGGACCTCACCACAGGTAGATACGCAGTATTTT; CDR3: CASSVGTSPQVDTQYF
D: .; J: TRBJ2-5; V: TRBV28; length: 15; size: .; DNA: TGTGCCAGCAGTTTTGTTATTGCAGGGGTAGAGACCCAGTACTTC; CDR3: CASSFVIAGVETQYF
D: TRBD1; J: TRBJ1-4; V: TRBV2; length: 15; size: .; DNA: TGTGCCAGCAGCGACCGGGACAGTGATAATGAAAAACTGTTTTTT; CDR3: CASSDRDSDNEKLFF
D: TRBD2; J: TRBJ2-7; V: TRBV4-1; length: 16; size: .; DNA: TGCGCCAGCAGCCGAACCACTAGCGGGAGCTCCTACGAGCAGTACTTC; CDR3: CASSRTTSGSSYEQYF
D: .; J: TRBJ2-3; V: TRBV9; length: 17; size: .; DNA: TGTGCCAGCAGCGTAGCCAGATTTGCTAGCGGCACAGATACGCAGTATTTT; CDR3: CASSVARFASGTDTQYF
D: .; J: TRBJ1-5; V: TRBV28; length: 14; size: once; DNA: TGTGCCAGCAGTATAAGGGGCCCCGGAGTGGCCCAGCATTTT; CDR3: CASSIRGPGVAQHF
D: .; J: TRBJ2-7; V: TRBV28; length: 14; size: .; DNA: TGTGCCAGCAGTTATGGGACTGCCTCCTACGAGCAGTACTTC; CDR3: CASSYGTASYEQYF
D: .; J: TRBJ1-5; V: TRBV30; length: 12; size: once; DNA: TGTGCCTGGAGCGATAGCAATCAGCCCCAGCATTTT; CDR3: CAWSDSNQPQHF
D: TRBD1; J: TRBJ1-1; V: TRBV5-1; length: 14; size: .; DNA: TGCGCCAGCAGTCCCGGGACAGGGGGCAAGGAAGCTTTCTTT; CDR3: CASSPGTGGKEAFF
D: TRBD2; J: TRBJ2-1; V: TRBV3-1/TRBV3-2; length: 15; size: .; DNA: TGTGCCAGCAGCCTGGGACTAGCGGGTACAAATGAGCAGTTCTTC; CDR3: CASSLGLAGTNEQFF